This TCR beta chain was profiled in a study of post-analysis software for immune sequencing data. The CDR3 covers 10 residues. CDR1 is DFQATT and CDR2 is SNEGSKA in the germline V gene (reference sequence). Findings of the study overall: Compared with controls, patients had more of about five TRBV segments, including TRBV5-6, TRBV5-1 and TRBV20-1. Samples from a shared batch, those prepared together, strongly co-clustered by F measure.

Unique molecular identifiers were present in the TCR beta cDNA libraries. MiXCR, applied by TCRdb to the PCR reads, yields one record per CDR3 protein. The repertoire has 700,000 to 900,000 distinct CDR3 sequences, around 46% of them found once; the top ten carry roughly 4.5%. About this clonotype itself: The antigen is undetermined.

The sequence derives from a girl between 5 and 17 years old with multiple sclerosis. The gene calls are TRBV20-1 and TRBJ1-2; maybe TRBD1 (5 bases). The sample consisted of blood. The CDR3 sequence: CRAPTGGYTF. Written as DNA, the CDR3 is TGCAGGGCCCCCACAGGCGGCTACACCTTC.